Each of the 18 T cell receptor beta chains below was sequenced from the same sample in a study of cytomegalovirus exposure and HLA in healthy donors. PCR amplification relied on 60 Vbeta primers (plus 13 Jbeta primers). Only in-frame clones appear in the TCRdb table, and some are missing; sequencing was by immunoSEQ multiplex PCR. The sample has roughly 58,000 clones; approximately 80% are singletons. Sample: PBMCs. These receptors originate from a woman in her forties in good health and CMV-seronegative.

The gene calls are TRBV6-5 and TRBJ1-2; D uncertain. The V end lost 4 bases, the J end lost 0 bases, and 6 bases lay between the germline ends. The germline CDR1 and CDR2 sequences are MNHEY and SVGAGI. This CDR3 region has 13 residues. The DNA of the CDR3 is TGTGCCAGCAGTTTCGGGTCTAACTATGGCTACACCTTC. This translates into CASSFGSNYGYTF.

This chain's CDR3 is CASSFGQGEDEQFF. The CDR3 nucleotides are TGCGCCAGCAGCTTCGGACAGGGCGAGGATGAGCAGTTCTTC. The J gene is TRBJ2-1, the V gene TRBV5-1, with 8 bases that match TRBD1. Losses at the gene ends were 2 bases for V and 8 bases for J; bases not matched to a gene: 6. The germline CDR1 and CDR2 sequences are SGHRS and YFSETQ. This CDR3 contains 14 residues.

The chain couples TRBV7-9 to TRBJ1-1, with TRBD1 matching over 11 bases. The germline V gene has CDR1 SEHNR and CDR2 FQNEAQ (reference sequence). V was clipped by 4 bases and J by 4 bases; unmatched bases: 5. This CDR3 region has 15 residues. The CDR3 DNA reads TGTGCCAGCAGCTCTACCGGGACAGGGGGCACTGAAGCTTTCTTT. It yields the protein CASSSTGTGGTEAFF.

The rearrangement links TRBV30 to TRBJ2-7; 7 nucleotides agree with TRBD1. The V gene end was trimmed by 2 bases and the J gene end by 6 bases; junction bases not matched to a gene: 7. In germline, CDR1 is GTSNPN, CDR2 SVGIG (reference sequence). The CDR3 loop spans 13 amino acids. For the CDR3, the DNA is TGTGCCTGGAGTACGCACAGGGGAGTCGAGCAGTACTTC. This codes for CAWSTHRGVEQYF.

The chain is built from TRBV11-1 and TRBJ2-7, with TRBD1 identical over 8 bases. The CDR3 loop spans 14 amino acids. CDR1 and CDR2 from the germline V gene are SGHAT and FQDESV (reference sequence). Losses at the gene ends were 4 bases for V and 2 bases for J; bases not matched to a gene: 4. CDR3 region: CASSYDRGTYEQYF. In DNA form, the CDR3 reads TGTGCCAGCAGCTACGACAGGGGAACCTACGAGCAGTACTTC.

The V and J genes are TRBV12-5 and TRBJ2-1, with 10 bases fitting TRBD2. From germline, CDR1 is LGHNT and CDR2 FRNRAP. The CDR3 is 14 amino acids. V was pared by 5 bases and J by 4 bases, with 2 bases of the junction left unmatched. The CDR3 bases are TGTGCTAGTGGTCGAGCGGGAGGGTACAATGAGCAGTTCTTC. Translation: CASGRAGGYNEQFF.

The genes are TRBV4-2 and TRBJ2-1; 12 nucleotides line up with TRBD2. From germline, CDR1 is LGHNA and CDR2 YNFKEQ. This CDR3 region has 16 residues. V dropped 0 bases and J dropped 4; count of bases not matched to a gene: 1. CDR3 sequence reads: CASSQDGLAGYNEQFF. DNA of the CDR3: TGTGCCAGCAGCCAAGATGGACTAGCGGGGTACAATGAGCAGTTCTTC.

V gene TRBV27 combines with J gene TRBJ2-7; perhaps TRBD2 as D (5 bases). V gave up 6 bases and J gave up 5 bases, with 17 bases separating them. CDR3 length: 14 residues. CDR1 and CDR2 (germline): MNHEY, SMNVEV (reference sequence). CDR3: CASRTGLAGDEQYF. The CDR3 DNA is TGTGCCAGCAGAACCGGGCTAGCCGGAGACGAGCAGTACTTC.

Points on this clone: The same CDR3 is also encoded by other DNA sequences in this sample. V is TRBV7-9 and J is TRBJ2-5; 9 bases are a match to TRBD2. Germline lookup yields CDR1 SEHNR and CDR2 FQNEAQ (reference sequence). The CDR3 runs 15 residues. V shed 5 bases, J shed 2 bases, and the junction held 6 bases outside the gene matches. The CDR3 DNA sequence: TGTGCCAGCAGCCTGACTAGCGGAGGACAAGAGACCCAGTACTTC. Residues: CASSLTSGGQETQYF. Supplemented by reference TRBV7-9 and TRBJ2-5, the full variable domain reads DTGVSQNPRHKITKRGQNVTFRCDPISEHNRLYWYRQTLGQGPEFLTYFQNEAQLEKSRLLSDRFSAERPKGSFSTLEIQRTEQGDSAMYLCASSLTSGGQETQYFGPGTRLLVL.

The CDR3 reads CASSSGDTGNTIYF. CDR3 nucleotide sequence: TGCGCCAGCAGCTCAGGGGATACTGGAAACACCATATATTTT. The rearrangement joins TRBV5-1 to TRBJ1-3; perhaps TRBD1 as D (6 bases). Germline values: CDR1 SGHRS, CDR2 YFSETQ. The CDR3 runs 14 residues. The V end was cut by 3 bases, the J end by 2 bases, with 9 bases between.

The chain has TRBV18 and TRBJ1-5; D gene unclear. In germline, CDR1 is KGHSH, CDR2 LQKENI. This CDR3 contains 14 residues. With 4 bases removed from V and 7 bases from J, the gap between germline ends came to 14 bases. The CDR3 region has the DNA TGTGCCAGCTCACGAGAAGAGGGTGTACAGCCCCAGCATTTT. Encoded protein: CASSREEGVQPQHF.

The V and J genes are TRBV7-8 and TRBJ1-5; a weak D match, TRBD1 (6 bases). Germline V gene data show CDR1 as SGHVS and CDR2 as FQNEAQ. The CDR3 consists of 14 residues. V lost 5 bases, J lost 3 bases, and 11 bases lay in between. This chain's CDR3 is CASSRGADNQPQHF. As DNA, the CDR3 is TGTGCCAGCAGCCGGGGGGCCGACAATCAGCCCCAGCATTTT.

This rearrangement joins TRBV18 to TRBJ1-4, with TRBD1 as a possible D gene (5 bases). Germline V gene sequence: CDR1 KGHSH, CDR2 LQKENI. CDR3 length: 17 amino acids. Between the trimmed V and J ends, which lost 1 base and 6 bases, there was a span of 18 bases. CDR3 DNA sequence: TGTGCCAGCTCACCACTGTCCGTCCCAGGGCGTCATGAAAAACTGTTTTTT. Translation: CASSPLSVPGRHEKLFF.

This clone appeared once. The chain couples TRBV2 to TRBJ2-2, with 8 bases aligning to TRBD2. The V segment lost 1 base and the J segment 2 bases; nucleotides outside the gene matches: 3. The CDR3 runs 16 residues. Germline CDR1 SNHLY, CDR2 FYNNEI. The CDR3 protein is CASSEGLAGNTGELFF. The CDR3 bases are TGTGCCAGCAGTGAAGGCCTAGCGGGTAACACCGGGGAGCTGTTTTTT.

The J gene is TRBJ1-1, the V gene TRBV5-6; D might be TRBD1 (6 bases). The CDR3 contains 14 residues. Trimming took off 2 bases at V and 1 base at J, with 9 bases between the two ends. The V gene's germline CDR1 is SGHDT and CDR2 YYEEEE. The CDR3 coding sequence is TGTGCCAGCAGCTTAGGGGGAGCGAACACTGAAGCTTTCTTT. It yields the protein CASSLGGANTEAFF.

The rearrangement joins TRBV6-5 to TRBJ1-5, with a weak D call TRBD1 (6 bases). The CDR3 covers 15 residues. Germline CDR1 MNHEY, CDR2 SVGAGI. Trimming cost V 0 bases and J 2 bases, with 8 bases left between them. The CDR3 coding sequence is TGTGCCAGCAGTTACTCGAACAGGGGCAATCAGCCCCAGCATTTT. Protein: CASSYSNRGNQPQHF.

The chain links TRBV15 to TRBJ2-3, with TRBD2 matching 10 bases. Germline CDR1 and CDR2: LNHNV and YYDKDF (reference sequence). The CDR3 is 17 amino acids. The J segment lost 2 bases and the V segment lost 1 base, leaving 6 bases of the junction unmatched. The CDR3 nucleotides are TGTGCCACCAGCAGAGGCCGACTAGCGGGCACCACAGATACGCAGTATTTT. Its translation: CATSRGRLAGTTDTQYF. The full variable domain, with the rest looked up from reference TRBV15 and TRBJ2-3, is DAMVIQNPRYQVTQFGKPVTLSCSQTLNHNVMYWYQQKSSQAPKLLFHYYDKDFNNEADTPDNFQSRRPNTSFCFLDIRSPGLGDTAMYLCATSRGRLAGTTDTQYFGPGTRLTVL.

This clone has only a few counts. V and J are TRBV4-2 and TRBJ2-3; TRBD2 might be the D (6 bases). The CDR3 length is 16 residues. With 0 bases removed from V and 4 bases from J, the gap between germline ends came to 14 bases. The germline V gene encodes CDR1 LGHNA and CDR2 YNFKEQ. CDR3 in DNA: TGTGCCAGCAGCCAAGATTCGGGAGCTGGGGCAGATACGCAGTATTTT. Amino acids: CASSQDSGAGADTQYF.